These 17 T cell receptor beta chains were all obtained from the same sample, sequenced in a study of siplizumab effects on memory and regulatory T cells. Using immunoSEQ multiplex PCR, the repertoire was profiled, and TCRdb retains in-frame clones only, with some absent. The sample has some 81,000 clones; 95% are singletons. The sequenced material came from CD8+ T cells sorted from blood. All receptors come from a human donor in good health.

This clone was recorded only once. This chain links TRBV5-1 with TRBJ2-3; 8 bases map to TRBD2. Germline V gene lookup returns CDR1 SGHRS and CDR2 YFSETQ. This CDR3 has 16 residues. Losses at the gene ends were 0 bases for V and 4 bases for J; bases not matched to a gene: 7. The DNA of the CDR3 is TGCGCCAGCAGCTTGGCCTGGGGACTAGAGGCAGATACGCAGTATTTT. It translates to CASSLAWGLEADTQYF.

The CDR3 coding sequence is TGCGCCAGCAGCTTAGTAGGACTAGCGGGGGGTTCTTACGAGCAGTACTTC. Translated: CASSLVGLAGGSYEQYF. The chain is built from TRBV4-1 and TRBJ2-7, with 14 bases matching TRBD2. The CDR3 has 17 residues. CDR1 is MGHRA, CDR2 YSYEKL, per germline. Trimming removed 5 bases from V and 4 bases from J; junction bases left unmatched: 10.

The table lists this clone with a count of one. The chain carries TRBV5-8 and TRBJ2-7; D is unresolved. The CDR3 covers 14 residues. The V and J ends lost 0 bases and 5 bases respectively, with 12 bases between them. Germline V gene data show CDR1 as SGHTS and CDR2 as YDEGEE. Here the CDR3 reads CASSLGWGIDEQYF. CDR3 DNA: TGTGCCAGCAGCTTGGGGTGGGGTATTGACGAGCAGTACTTC.

The rearrangement joins TRBV6-5 to TRBJ2-7, with a possible D match to TRBD2 (5 bases). CDR1 and CDR2 from the germline V gene are MNHEY and SVGAGI. CDR3 size: 12 residues. Trimming removed 4 bases from V and 4 bases from J, with 8 bases in between. Here the CDR3 reads CASSWGEYEQYF. The CDR3 nucleotides read TGTGCCAGCAGTTGGGGAGAATACGAGCAGTACTTC.

The J gene is TRBJ2-3, the V gene TRBV4-1; TRBD2 aligns across 11 bases. Per the germline V gene, CDR1 is MGHRA and CDR2 is YSYEKL. The V and J ends lost 1 base and 4 bases, in that order; junction bases with no gene match: 1. This CDR3 is 15 amino acids long. This CDR3 reads CASSQGSGRADTQYF. CDR3 in DNA: TGCGCCAGCAGCCAAGGTAGCGGGAGGGCAGATACGCAGTATTTT.

The chain is built from TRBV11-2 and TRBJ2-7, with unresolved D. The CDR3 is 15 amino acids. Germline CDR1 SGHAT, CDR2 FQNNGV. Trimming shortened V by 8 bases and J by 0 bases, and 17 bases separated the two germline ends. For the CDR3, the DNA is TGTGCCAGCTGCTGCCGGCACGCGGACTCCTACGAGCAGTACTTC. It encodes CASCCRHADSYEQYF. The whole variable domain, filled in from reference TRBV11-2 and TRBJ2-7, reads EAGVAQSPRYKIIEKRQSVAFWCNPISGHATLYWYQQILGQGPKLLIQFQNNGVVDDSQLPKDRFSAERLKGVDSTLKIQPAKLEDSAVYLCASCCRHADSYEQYFGPGTRLTVT.

V usage is TRBV7-6 and J usage is TRBJ1-1; D perhaps matches TRBD1 (6 bases). The germline V gene has CDR1 SGHVS and CDR2 FNYEAQ. The V gene lost 5 bases and the J gene lost 1 base, with 8 bases spanning the gap. The length of the CDR3 is 13 residues. CDR3 loop: CASSRGWNTEAFF. CDR3 nucleotides: TGTGCCAGCAGCAGGGGGTGGAACACTGAAGCTTTCTTT.

The rearrangement joins TRBV7-9 to TRBJ2-1; D is perhaps TRBD1 (6 bases). CDR1 and CDR2 from the germline V gene are SEHNR and FQNEAQ (reference sequence). This CDR3 region has 15 residues. V lost 7 bases, J lost 2 bases, and 15 bases lay in between. In nucleotides, the CDR3 is TGTGCCAGCACCAATGGACAGCCCCCCTACAATGAGCAGTTCTTC. Translation: CASTNGQPPYNEQFF.

The V call is TRBV19, the J call TRBJ2-2, with 13 bases fitting TRBD2. Germline V gene lookup returns CDR1 LNHDA and CDR2 SQIVND (reference sequence). This CDR3 contains 15 residues. V shed 5 bases and J 8 bases; nucleotides not matched to a gene: 5. CDR3 nucleotide sequence: TGTGCCAGTAGTCTGAGGACTAGCGGGAGTGGGGAGCTGTTTTTT. Translating gives CASSLRTSGSGELFF.

A remark on this clone: A read error may produce the germline difference seen at one junction end. The rearrangement uses TRBV19 and TRBJ2-1; 9 bases agree with TRBD1. The CDR3 runs 14 residues. CDR1 and CDR2 (germline): LNHDA, SQIVND (reference sequence). DNA of the CDR3: TGTGCCAGTAGCATAGGGACAGGGCTCAATGAGCAGTTCTTC. The encoded protein is CASSIGTGLNEQFF.

V is TRBV29-1 and J is TRBJ2-7; D not certain. This CDR3 is built from 11 residues. Per the germline V gene, CDR1 is SQVTM and CDR2 is ANQGSEA. Deletions cut 5 bases from V and 3 bases from J, with 8 bases between. The CDR3 region has the DNA TGCAGCGTTATCGTGGACTACGAGCAGTACTTC. Translating gives CSVIVDYEQYF.

The chain combines TRBV11-3 with TRBJ2-1; the D is unclear. V lost 1 base to trimming and J lost 2 bases, with 15 bases between them. Germline assignment: CDR1 SGHNT and CDR2 YENEEA. This CDR3 has 17 residues. CDR3 region: CASSLVSGRGPYNEQFF. CDR3 nucleotides: TGTGCCAGCAGCTTAGTTTCGGGTCGAGGTCCCTACAATGAGCAGTTCTTC.

The chain combines TRBV18 with TRBJ1-1; 8 bases agree with TRBD1. This CDR3 has 13 residues. CDR1 is KGHSH and CDR2 is LQKENI in the germline V gene. V dropped 6 bases and J dropped 5; count of bases not matched to a gene: 5. In DNA, the CDR3 is TGTGCCAGCTCGCATCAGGGGGCTACTGAAGCTTTCTTT. Translation: CASSHQGATEAFF.

The chain has TRBV7-6 and TRBJ2-3; TRBD1 matches at 10 bases. This CDR3 spans 16 amino acids. Trimming took 3 bases from V and 6 from J; bases not matched to a gene: 9. CDR1 SGHVS and CDR2 FNYEAQ come from the germline V gene. The CDR3 region is CASSFPGTGVRDTQYF. CDR3 DNA sequence: TGTGCCAGCAGCTTCCCCGGGACAGGGGTTAGGGATACGCAGTATTTT.

V and J are TRBV27 and TRBJ2-7; perhaps TRBD1 as D (5 bases). CDR1 and CDR2 (germline): MNHEY, SMNVEV (reference sequence). V was pared by 6 bases and J by 0 bases, with 9 bases between. The CDR3 is 13 amino acids. Here the CDR3 DNA reads TGTGCCAGCAGCGCGACAGACTCCTACGAGCAGTACTTC. Encoded protein: CASSATDSYEQYF.

The gene calls are TRBV27 and TRBJ2-7; possibly TRBD2 for D (5 bases). V was pared by 0 bases and J by 0 bases, with 9 bases between. The germline CDR1 and CDR2 sequences are MNHEY and SMNVEV (reference sequence). CDR3 length: 15 residues. In DNA form, the CDR3 reads TGTGCCAGCAGTTTATCGGGAGAGTCCTCCTACGAGCAGTACTTC. This translates into CASSLSGESSYEQYF.

Here the CDR3 DNA reads TGTGCCAGCAGCTCCGGGACGGAGGGCGAGCAGTACTTC. Its translation: CASSSGTEGEQYF. The V and J genes are TRBV5-6 and TRBJ2-7; TRBD2 might be the D (6 bases). V lost 3 bases to trimming and J lost 6 bases, with 13 bases between them. Germline values: CDR1 SGHDT, CDR2 YYEEEE. CDR3 length: 13 amino acids.